The clone carrying this T cell receptor (beta chain) occurred a few times. This beta chain turned up in a library designed for alpha chains; as an off-target read, its abundance says little. Time point defined: sample taken at primary tumor resection. The study sequenced unsorted whole RNA from tumor, nontumor lung or frozen PBMC. TCRdb processed the 5' RACE reads anew with MiXCR; each CDR3 protein has one entry. This table has 550 to 650 distinct CDR3 sequences, nearly 85% appearing once. The germline gives CDR1 SGHTA, CDR2 FQGNSA. V was clipped by 5 bases and J by 0 bases, with 8 bases between them. The CDR3 loop spans 14 amino acids. This sample stems from a study of spatial heterogeneity in lung cancer.

The origin of this receptor is a female donor with early-stage non-small cell lung cancer. The sample consisted of PBMCs, taken at surgery. The rearrangement uses TRBV7-2 and TRBJ2-1; perhaps TRBD1 as D (6 bases). Written as DNA, the CDR3 is TGTGCCAGCAGCCAGGGGAGCTCCTACAATGAGCAGTTCTTC. This gives the protein CASSQGSSYNEQFF.